These T cell receptor beta chains were read from a single sample in a study of shared clonotypes between healthy human individuals. Here immunoSEQ multiplex PCR was the method, and the copy in TCRdb shows in-frame clones only, minus some. This sample yields about 1 million clones, of which 65% to 80% are seen a single time; less than 1.5% belongs to the top ten. The sequencing sample was made of memory CD4+ T cells sorted from blood. The source of these receptors is a man between 18 and 35 years old in good health. CDR3s include the opening cysteine and the closing phenylalanine or tryptophan. A D gene is named only where the DNA matches it firmly. Rows give clone size only sometimes, using once, few, many, or a class for an expanded clone.

d_gene	v_gene	abundance	j_gene	CDR3aa	CDR3nt
TRBD1	TRBV7-3	.	TRBJ2-3	CASSLRGQGFPDTQYF	TGTGCCAGCAGCTTAAGAGGACAGGGGTTCCCAGATACGCAGTATTTT
.	TRBV2	.	TRBJ2-3	CASSGQTTDTQYF	TGTGCCAGCAGTGGCCAGACCACAGATACGCAGTATTTT
.	TRBV28	once	TRBJ2-7	CASSLFGRSEQYF	TGTGCCAGCAGTTTGTTTGGGAGGTCCGAGCAGTACTTC
TRBD2	TRBV18	.	TRBJ2-5	CASSPPTSVQETQYF	TGTGCCAGCTCACCACCGACTAGCGTTCAAGAGACCCAGTACTTC
.	TRBV4-3	.	TRBJ2-1	CASSQGVGTYNEQFF	TGCGCCAGCAGCCAAGGGGTAGGGACCTACAATGAGCAGTTCTTC
.	TRBV7-8	once	TRBJ1-1	CASSLVGGSDTEAFF	TGTGCCAGCAGCTTAGTCGGGGGCAGTGACACTGAAGCTTTCTTT
.	TRBV5-1	.	TRBJ2-5	CASSLGVGFGLTQYF	TGCGCCAGCAGCTTGGGAGTGGGATTTGGGTTGACCCAGTACTTC
TRBD1	TRBV11-2	.	TRBJ1-4	CASSLGTVATNEKLFF	TGTGCCAGCAGCCTTGGGACAGTTGCAACTAATGAAAAACTGTTTTTT
.	TRBV10-2	.	TRBJ1-1	CASSVGQMNTEAFF	TGCGCCAGCAGTGTCGGACAGATGAACACTGAAGCTTTCTTT
.	TRBV14	few	TRBJ1-1	CASSQDRRKAFF	TGTGCCAGCAGCCAAGATCGCAGGAAAGCTTTCTTT
.	TRBV5-1	few	TRBJ1-3	CASSLAPGVRGNTIYF	TGCGCCAGCAGCTTGGCTCCAGGGGTAAGAGGAAACACCATATATTTT
.	TRBV6-1	.	TRBJ2-6	CASSEVQGASGANVLTF	TGTGCCAGCAGTGAAGTCCAGGGTGCATCTGGGGCCAACGTCCTGACTTTC
TRBD1	TRBV7-2	.	TRBJ2-7	CASSSLGQSHEQYF	TGTGCCAGCAGCTCATTGGGACAGAGCCACGAGCAGTACTTC
.	TRBV7-6	.	TRBJ2-7	CASSLAADFRGPYEQYF	TGTGCCAGCAGCTTAGCTGCGGACTTCCGGGGCCCGTACGAGCAGTACTTC
TRBD1	TRBV5-8	.	TRBJ2-2	CASSPGTGPTGELFF	TGTGCCAGCAGCCCCGGGACAGGGCCCACCGGGGAGCTGTTTTTT
.	TRBV11-3	.	TRBJ1-1	CASSPTAMNTEAFF	TGTGCCAGCAGCCCGACAGCGATGAACACTGAAGCTTTCTTT
TRBD2	TRBV19	.	TRBJ2-1	CASSKTEGGSTYNEQFF	TGTGCCAGTAGTAAAACAGAAGGCGGGAGCACCTACAATGAGCAGTTCTTC
.	TRBV6-1	many	TRBJ2-7	CASSEAGGPYEQYF	TGTGCCAGCAGTGAAGCGGGGGGGCCCTACGAGCAGTACTTC
TRBD1	TRBV11-2	.	TRBJ2-3	CASSFASGGPDTQYF	TGTGCCAGCAGCTTTGCGTCAGGGGGCCCAGATACGCAGTATTTT
.	TRBV7-9	few	TRBJ1-1	CASSRVNTEAFF	TGTGCCAGCAGTAGGGTAAACACTGAAGCTTTCTTT
TRBD1	TRBV7-6	few	TRBJ1-1	CASSFAGGTEAFF	TGTGCCAGCAGTTTCGCAGGGGGCACTGAAGCTTTCTTT
.	TRBV14	.	TRBJ1-2	CASSQGGTLGPNYGYTF	TGTGCCAGCAGCCAAGGGGGGACTCTCGGACCTAACTATGGCTACACCTTC
TRBD1	TRBV7-7	.	TRBJ2-3	CASSSTGSGTDTQYF	TGTGCTAGCAGCTCGACAGGGTCGGGCACAGATACGCAGTATTTT
.	TRBV10-3	few	TRBJ1-5	CASSSGGLNQPQHF	TGTGCATCCAGCAGCGGAGGCCTTAATCAGCCCCAGCATTTT
.	TRBV30	few	TRBJ2-1	CAWSVLGGTEQFF	TGTGCCTGGAGTGTACTTGGGGGGACTGAGCAGTTCTTC
.	TRBV4-2	.	TRBJ2-2	CASSQDGGAANTGELFF	TGTGCCAGCAGCCAAGATGGGGGGGCTGCGAACACCGGGGAGCTGTTTTTT
.	TRBV5-4	.	TRBJ2-3	CASSSGSSKASTDTQYF	TGTGCCAGCAGCTCCGGGTCTTCCAAGGCTAGCACAGATACGCAGTATTTT
TRBD2	TRBV7-8	.	TRBJ2-7	CASTPSGLAGVYEQYF	TGTGCCAGCACCCCGTCAGGACTAGCGGGAGTCTACGAGCAGTACTTC
.	TRBV30	.	TRBJ1-1	CAWKVGQSTEAFF	TGTGCCTGGAAGGTTGGACAGAGTACTGAAGCTTTCTTT
.	TRBV29-1	.	TRBJ2-7	CSVRDGTHPNEQYF	TGCAGCGTCCGGGACGGCACCCACCCTAACGAGCAGTACTTC
TRBD1	TRBV29-1	few	TRBJ2-7	CSVEGQAYEQYF	TGCAGCGTTGAGGGACAGGCCTACGAGCAGTACTTC
TRBD2	TRBV7-3	few	TRBJ2-7	CASSLKGGSSYEQYF	TGTGCCAGCAGCTTAAAGGGCGGGAGCTCCTACGAGCAGTACTTC
TRBD1	TRBV6-5	.	TRBJ1-1	CASKTGVNTEAFF	TGTGCCAGCAAAACAGGGGTGAACACTGAAGCTTTCTTT
TRBD1	TRBV6-6	.	TRBJ1-1	CASSWTGGLNTEAFF	TGTGCCAGCAGTTGGACAGGGGGTTTAAACACTGAAGCTTTCTTT
.	TRBV6-5	.	TRBJ2-5	CASSRDFRETQYF	TGTGCCAGCAGTCGGGACTTCCGAGAGACCCAGTACTTC
.	TRBV6-5	.	TRBJ1-3	CASSYSALVSGNTIYF	TGTGCCAGCAGTTACTCGGCCCTCGTCTCTGGAAACACCATATATTTT
.	TRBV6-1	.	TRBJ2-7	CASSEGTGPSYEQYF	TGTGCCAGCAGTGAAGGTACAGGGCCCTCCTACGAGCAGTACTTC
.	TRBV5-4	.	TRBJ2-2	CASSLSQRTGTGELFF	TGTGCCAGCAGCTTGTCACAGCGAACGGGCACCGGGGAGCTGTTTTTT
.	TRBV30	.	TRBJ1-4	CAWRGGVNEKLFF	TGTGCCTGGAGAGGGGGAGTCAATGAAAAACTGTTTTTT
TRBD1	TRBV5-1	.	TRBJ2-7	CASSSGQGSEQYF	TGCGCCAGCAGCTCGGGACAGGGCAGCGAGCAGTACTTC
.	TRBV11-2	.	TRBJ1-5	CASSLELDQPQHF	TGTGCCAGCAGCTTAGAGTTAGACCAGCCCCAGCATTTT
.	TRBV14	few	TRBJ1-1	CASSTTGTRGPAFF	TGTGCCAGCAGCACAACCGGGACGAGGGGTCCAGCTTTCTTT
.	TRBV25-1	.	TRBJ1-4	CASSDKSTRATNEKLFF	TGTGCCAGCAGTGACAAATCCACCCGAGCAACTAATGAAAAACTGTTTTTT
TRBD1	TRBV28	.	TRBJ2-5	CASSLQGGIETQYF	TGTGCCAGCAGTCTGCAAGGGGGCATAGAGACCCAGTACTTC
.	TRBV30	.	TRBJ1-5	CAWSEDAFNQPQHF	TGTGCCTGGAGTGAGGACGCATTCAATCAGCCCCAGCATTTT
TRBD1	TRBV5-1	once	TRBJ2-3	CASSPETGQDTQYF	TGCGCCAGCAGCCCAGAGACAGGGCAAGATACGCAGTATTTT
.	TRBV6-1	.	TRBJ1-2	CASSEEGLGGYTF	TGTGCCAGCAGTGAAGAGGGGTTGGGTGGCTACACCTTC
.	TRBV9	.	TRBJ2-7	CASSVVANSYEQYF	TGTGCCAGCAGCGTAGTTGCGAACTCCTACGAGCAGTACTTC
.	TRBV5-1	.	TRBJ2-3	CASSLGVRDTDTQYF	TGCGCCAGCAGCTTGGGGGTTAGAGACACAGATACGCAGTATTTT
TRBD2	TRBV27	.	TRBJ2-3	CASSSTLSSGVRTDTQYF	TGTGCCAGCAGTTCGACCTTGTCTAGCGGGGTCCGCACAGATACGCAGTATTTT
.	TRBV5-1	.	TRBJ2-2	CASSSTGGEAGELFF	TGCGCCAGCAGCTCCACCGGGGGCGAGGCCGGGGAGCTGTTTTTT
.	TRBV6-1	.	TRBJ2-3	CASTQRGTDTQYF	TGTGCCAGCACGCAGCGGGGCACAGATACGCAGTATTTT
TRBD2	TRBV19	.	TRBJ2-5	CASSLRTRSQETQYF	TGTGCCAGTAGTCTCAGGACTAGGAGCCAAGAGACCCAGTACTTC
.	TRBV9	.	TRBJ2-3	CASSATGTPRGTDTQYF	TGTGCCAGCAGCGCTACCGGGACTCCGAGGGGCACAGATACGCAGTATTTT